The clone carrying this T cell receptor beta chain has only a few counts. Antigen specificity is unknown. Sequenced by immunoSEQ multiplex PCR; TCRdb stores in-frame clones only, minus some. The repertoire consists of 100,000 to 110,000 clones, with about nine tenths occurring once and the leading ten covering roughly 1.7%. This record comes from a study of T cell responses to AZD1222 COVID-19 vaccine. Study-wide results and limits: Close to half of spike-specific TCRs reportedly recognize unmutated variant regions. Spike-specific TCR breadth and depth both grew after two AZD1222 doses. Sampled repertoires all dated from after the peak T cell response.

This CDR3 spans 14 amino acids. Germline CDR1 and CDR2: LNHDA and SQIVND (reference sequence). Trimming left V 7 bases short and J 2 bases short, with 14 bases between. The TCR was taken from an adult in good health. The source was peripheral blood, collected on day 0 of AZD1222 vaccination. This chain uses TRBV19 with TRBJ2-5; weak D call: TRBD1 (6 bases). The CDR3 protein is CASTAQGEQETQYF. For the CDR3, the DNA is TGTGCCAGTACCGCACAGGGAGAACAAGAGACCCAGTACTTC.